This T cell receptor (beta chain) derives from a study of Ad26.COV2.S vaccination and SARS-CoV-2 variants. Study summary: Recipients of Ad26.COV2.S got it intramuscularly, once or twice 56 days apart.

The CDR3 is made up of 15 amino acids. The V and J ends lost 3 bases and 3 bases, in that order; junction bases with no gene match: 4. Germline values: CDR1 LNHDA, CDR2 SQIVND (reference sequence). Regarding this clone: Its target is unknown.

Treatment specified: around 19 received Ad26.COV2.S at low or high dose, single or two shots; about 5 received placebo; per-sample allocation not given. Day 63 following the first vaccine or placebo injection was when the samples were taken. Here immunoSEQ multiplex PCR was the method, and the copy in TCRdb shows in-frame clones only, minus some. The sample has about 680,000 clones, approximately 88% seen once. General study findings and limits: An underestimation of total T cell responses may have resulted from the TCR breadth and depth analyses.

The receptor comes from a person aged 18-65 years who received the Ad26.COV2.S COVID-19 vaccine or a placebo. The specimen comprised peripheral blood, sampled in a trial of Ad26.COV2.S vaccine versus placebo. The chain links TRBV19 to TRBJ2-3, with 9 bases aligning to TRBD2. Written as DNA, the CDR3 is TGTGCCAGTAGTATGCCTAGCGGGGTAACAGATACGCAGTATTTT. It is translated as CASSMPSGVTDTQYF.